This T cell receptor (beta chain) was documented in a study of cytomegalovirus exposure and HLA in healthy donors. Likely unrecorded immune exposures existed in these nominally healthy donors. PCR involved 60 Vbeta and 13 Jbeta primers. The authors' processing: Per a later analysis, the number of unique TCR beta chains was approximately 80 million, of which some 10 million were shared. Using immunoSEQ multiplex PCR, the repertoire was profiled, and TCRdb retains in-frame clones only, with some absent. V, J and clone size are taken as reported in that table, and D and trimming were inferred from the DNA itself. This table holds around 100,000 clones, 75% to 90% found once. The CDR3 covers 15 residues. Germline V gene data show CDR1 as SGHVS and CDR2 as FNYEAQ. V was trimmed by 1 base and J by 5 bases, leaving 14 bases between them.

The gene calls are TRBV7-6 and TRBJ2-5; tentatively, D is TRBD2 (5 bases). The TCR comes from a man aged 25-40 years in good health and CMV-seronegative. The sequenced material came from PBMCs. In DNA, the CDR3 is TGTGCCAGCAGCTTAGTTGGCAGGAGGTTCGAGACCCAGTACTTC. Protein sequence: CASSLVGRRFETQYF.